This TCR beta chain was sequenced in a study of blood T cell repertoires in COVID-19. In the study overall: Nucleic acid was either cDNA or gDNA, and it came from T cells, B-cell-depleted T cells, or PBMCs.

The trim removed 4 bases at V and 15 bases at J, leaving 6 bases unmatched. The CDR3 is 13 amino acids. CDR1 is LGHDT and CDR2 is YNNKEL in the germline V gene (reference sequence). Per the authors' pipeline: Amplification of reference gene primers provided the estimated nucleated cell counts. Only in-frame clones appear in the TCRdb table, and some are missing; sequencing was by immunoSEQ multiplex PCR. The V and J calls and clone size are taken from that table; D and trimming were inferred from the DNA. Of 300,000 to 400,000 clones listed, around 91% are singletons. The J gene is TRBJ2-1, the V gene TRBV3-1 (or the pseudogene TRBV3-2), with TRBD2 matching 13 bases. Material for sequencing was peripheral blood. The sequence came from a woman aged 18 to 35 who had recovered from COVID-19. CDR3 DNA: TGTGCCAGCAGCCCGGGACTAGCGGGAACGAGGTTCTTC. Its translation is CASSPGLAGTRFF.